Below are 12 T cell receptor beta chains sequenced from a single sample in a study of CD8 T cells in ankylosing spondylitis. From the 5' RACE reads, TCRdb called clonotypes with MiXCR, one entry per CDR3 protein. Here the sample spans about 140,000 distinct CDR3 sequences, around 7.9% being singletons. Sequences were obtained from blood, either unsorted or a sorted T cell fraction (not recorded which). Source of these receptors: a female donor with ankylosing spondylitis or in good health (not recorded which).

This clonotype was observed a few times. The J gene is TRBJ2-7, the V gene TRBV7-9; a possible D gene is TRBD1 (6 bases). V dropped 4 bases and J dropped 5 bases, with 12 bases sitting between them. The germline CDR1 and CDR2 sequences are SEHNR and FQNEAQ (reference sequence). The CDR3 is made up of 13 amino acids. The CDR3 nucleotides read TGTGCCAGCAGCTCAGGACAGAATGACGAGCAGTACTTC. Its translation is CASSSGQNDEQYF.

The table lists this clonotype with many counts. This chain uses TRBV7-3 with TRBJ1-2, with TRBD1 identical over 7 bases. Germline assignment: CDR1 SGHTA and CDR2 FQGTGA. The CDR3 is 15 residues long. V lost 5 bases and J lost 3; bases outside the gene matches: 9. CDR3 region: CASSPQGGTDYGYTF. The CDR3 nucleotides are TGTGCCAGCAGCCCGCAGGGGGGGACCGACTATGGCTACACCTTC.

This clonotype was picked up many times. The chain is built from TRBV3-1 and TRBJ1-2; D remains ambiguous. Germline assignment: CDR1 LGHDT and CDR2 YNNKEL (reference sequence). The CDR3 extends over 13 amino acids. With 4 bases removed from V and 4 bases from J, the gap between germline ends came to 10 bases. The CDR3 DNA reads TGTGCCAGCAGCCCTAGCGGTCTCTATGGCTACACCTTC. Its translation: CASSPSGLYGYTF.

This clonotype showed up many times. This chain joins TRBV25-1 and TRBJ1-2; D uncertain. Germline lookup yields CDR1 MGHDK and CDR2 SYGVNS. The CDR3 is 17 amino acids. V lost 4 bases to trimming and J lost 7 bases, with 25 bases between them. The CDR3 bases are TGTGCCAGCAGTGCGGCAGGCACCTCTACCGACGTTGCTGGCTACACCTTC. Translation gives CASSAAGTSTDVAGYTF.

This clonotype occurred many times. The chain recombines TRBV7-2 with TRBJ1-2, with D tentatively TRBD1 (5 bases). CDR3 size: 16 residues. V was clipped by 6 bases and J by 4 bases, with 21 bases between them. Germline V gene sequence: CDR1 SGHTA, CDR2 FQGNSA. The CDR3 loop is CASSGAGNIGGYGYTF. The CDR3 DNA reads TGTGCCAGCAGTGGGGCAGGAAACATCGGTGGCTATGGCTACACCTTC. The variable domain in full, completed from reference TRBV7-2 and TRBJ1-2, reads GAGVSQSPSNKVTEKGKDVELRCDPISGHTALYWYRQSLGQGLEFLIYFQGNSAPDKSGLPSDRFSAERTGGSVSTLTIQRTQQEDSAVYLCASSGAGNIGGYGYTFGSGTRLTVV.

The chain carries TRBV9 and TRBJ1-4; TRBD1 aligns across 7 bases. The CDR3 extends over 14 amino acids. Per germline, CDR1 SGDLS and CDR2 YYNGEE. Trimming cost V 4 bases and J 7 bases; bases outside gene matches: 7. The DNA of the CDR3 is TGTGCCAGCAGCCCTAGGGGGCCCGGTGAAAAACTGTTTTTT. It translates to CASSPRGPGEKLFF.

This clonotype showed up many times. Here the CDR3 DNA reads TGCAGTGCTAGAGATGGTAGATCCGATCGTAGGGTGAATGAGCAGTTCTTC. It is translated as CSARDGRSDRRVNEQFF. The chain is built from TRBV20-1 and TRBJ2-1; D remains unclear. Germline lookup yields CDR1 DFQATT and CDR2 SNEGSKA (reference sequence). The CDR3 length is 17 residues. Trimming pared 0 bases from V and 7 bases from J, leaving 22 bases between.

This clonotype was recorded many times. The J gene is TRBJ1-2, the V gene TRBV4-1; TRBD1 matches 7 bases. Germline CDR1 MGHRA, CDR2 YSYEKL. The CDR3 consists of 14 residues. The junction had 2 bases not matched to a gene; V was cut back by 0 bases and J by 4 bases. The CDR3 is CASSQEGTVYGYTF. CDR3 coding DNA: TGCGCCAGCAGCCAAGAGGGGACAGTCTATGGCTACACCTTC.

This clonotype was observed at least ten times. This chain joins TRBV5-1 and TRBJ1-2; the match to TRBD1 covers 7 bases. Germline V gene lookup returns CDR1 SGHRS and CDR2 YFSETQ. The V gene end was trimmed by 0 bases and the J gene end by 4 bases; junction bases not matched to a gene: 12. The CDR3 sequence is 17 residues long. The CDR3 here is CASSLAPQGLGTYGYTF. The CDR3 DNA is TGCGCCAGCAGCTTGGCCCCACAGGGGTTGGGTACCTATGGCTACACCTTC.

The table lists this clonotype with many counts. The V gene is TRBV10-3, the J gene TRBJ1-6, with D perhaps TRBD1 (6 bases). Germline V gives CDR1 ENHRY, CDR2 SYGVKD. This CDR3 is 11 amino acids long. V lost 10 bases and J lost 15, with 16 bases in between. For the CDR3, the DNA is TGTGCCACTCAACAGGGTCCTCACCTCCACTTT. Translation gives CATQQGPHLHF.

Concerning this clonotype: One junction end disagrees with the germline gene, perhaps due to a read error. The V call is TRBV11-1, the J call TRBJ2-7; D gene unclear. Germline loops: CDR1 SGHAT, CDR2 FQDESV (reference sequence). This CDR3 is built from 14 residues. The DNA for the CDR3 is TGTACCAGCAGCTTGGTGGGCAACTTGGGCGGGCAGTACTTC. It encodes CTSSLVGNLGGQYF.

The sample holds many counts of this clonotype. The chain couples TRBV4-3 to TRBJ2-5, with D possibly being TRBD1 or TRBD2 (6 bases each). Germline V gene lookup returns CDR1 LGHNA and CDR2 YSLEER. The germline V and J ends were trimmed by 1 base and 8 bases, with 17 bases remaining between them. The CDR3 contains 15 residues. Here the CDR3 reads CASSQGGTRGDTQYF. DNA for the CDR3: TGCGCCAGCAGCCAAGGCGGGACAAGAGGAGACACCCAGTACTTC.